This T cell receptor beta chain was identified in a study of blood T cells in healthy people across ages (dated by TCRdb to the mid-2010s). Turning to the overall study: In model experiments, template switching captured roughly one uniquely barcoded TCR beta cDNA molecule for every two T cells. Four age groups were formed from the donors: young (average around 15 years), middle-aged (approximately 40), aged (roughly 56) and long-lived (roughly 88). Age-related changes in TCR beta repertoire diversity were measured in the study by deep sequencing normalized with unique cDNA molecular identifiers. Using the same blood draw, the study looked at two additional independent replicas of 1 million unique cDNA reads for two donors, one aged 18 to 30 and the other aged 80 or older. To avoid experimental bias, donors of different ages were distributed randomly across sequencing lanes. Results and caveats for the whole study, not just this receptor: Observed TCR beta diversity per million T cells fell roughly linearly with age, and a significant reduction was already apparent by age around 40. Bulk unsorted PBMC profiling prevented conclusive comparison of naive and antigen-experienced compartments. Estimates of total diversity from one million sequenced T cells were regarded as lower bounds and underestimates. Compared with the aged group, the long-lived group had more naive CD4+ T cells, fewer expanded clones and increased TCR diversity, suggesting age selection. Observed TCR beta diversity correlated strongly with the percentage of naive T cells measured by flow cytometry. Donor CMV infection status was unknown, potentially confounding age-related changes in expanded clonotypes.

Libraries were constructed by 5' RACE. Sequenced on an Illumina HiSeq 2500. The second PCR ran for roughly 6 to 11 cycles and used a J-beta primer mix along with a sample-barcoded 5' primer. Each TCR beta cDNA molecule received a unique molecular identifier from a template-switch 5' adaptor carrying 12 random nucleotides. Each sample yielded at least 3 million CDR3-containing paired-end reads. First-strand cDNA synthesis was performed from all RNA using the Mint cDNA synthesis kit, with priming by a TRBC-specific oligonucleotide. Following uracil-DNA glycosylase treatment, all cDNA underwent a first 18-cycle PCR with the universal primers M1SS and BC2_uni_R. The study's processing was this. For normalization, 1 million high-quality reads, each with a distinct molecular identifier, were randomly selected from each sample. Instead of being binned into consensus sequences, reads that shared molecular identifiers were thrown out. MiTCR, with a Q25 quality threshold and the strictest error-elimination algorithm, was used for CDR3 identification, clonotype clustering and error correction. A nonparametric unseen species model with Euler transformation was used to estimate a lower bound on total TCR beta diversity. The raw public data were reprocessed by TCRdb itself: fastp quality trimming at Q25, MiXCR clonotype calling, in-frame beta chains only. Every CDR3 protein is listed once, alongside the most common genes and DNA of its rows. The V and J calls shown here were made by TCRdb, not taken from the authors' results. This sample lists about a million distinct CDR3 sequences; under 40% were detected once. 13% of the sample belongs to the ten largest clones.

Deletion took 4 bases off V and 6 bases off J, with a span of 7 bases between the germline ends. CDR1 and CDR2 were assigned from the germline V gene as ENHRY and SYGVKD. There are 12 amino acids in the CDR3, from cysteine to phenylalanine inclusive. Left in the record is the CDR3 DNA by itself, 36 bases read in frame from the first base. Systemically healthy Caucasian individuals from Russia, some 36 in total and aged roughly 6 to 100 years, were included as donors. Each donor gave about 9.7 milliliters of peripheral blood, drawn into EDTA-treated Vacutainer tubes. Ficoll-Paque density-gradient centrifugation was used to isolate PBMCs, with at least 7 million per sample. Trizol reagent was used to extract total RNA from PBMCs, with at least 5 micrograms per sample. Naive CD45RAhigh/CD27high T cell percentages were measured by flow cytometry on a PBMC aliquot from every donor. Many counts were recorded for this clonotype. This clone's antigen is unknown. The input lacks base qualities; no much larger clone sits a single base away.

The chain is made from TRBV10-3 and TRBJ1-5, with TRBD1 tentatively as D gene (5 bases match). Material for sequencing was blood. This receptor was taken from a man aged 18 to 29 in good health. In nucleotides, the sequence is TGTGCCATCAGTGCCCAGGGTCAGCCCCAGCATTTT. It specifies CAISAQGQPQHF.